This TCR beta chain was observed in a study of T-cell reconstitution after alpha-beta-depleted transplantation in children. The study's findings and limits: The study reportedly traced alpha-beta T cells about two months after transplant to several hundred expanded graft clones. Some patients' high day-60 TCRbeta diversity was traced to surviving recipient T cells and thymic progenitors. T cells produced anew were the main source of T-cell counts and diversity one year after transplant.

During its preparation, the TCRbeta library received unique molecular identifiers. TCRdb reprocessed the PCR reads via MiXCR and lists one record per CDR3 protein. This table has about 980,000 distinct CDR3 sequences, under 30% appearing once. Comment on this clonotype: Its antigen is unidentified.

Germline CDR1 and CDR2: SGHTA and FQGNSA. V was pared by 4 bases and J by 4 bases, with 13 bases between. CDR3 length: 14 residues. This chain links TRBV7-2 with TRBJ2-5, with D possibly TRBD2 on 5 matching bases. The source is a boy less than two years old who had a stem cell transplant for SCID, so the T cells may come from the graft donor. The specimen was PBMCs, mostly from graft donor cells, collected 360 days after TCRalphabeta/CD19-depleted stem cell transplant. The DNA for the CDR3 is TGTGCCAGCAGCTCACTAGGACCCCGAGAGACCCAGTACTTC. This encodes CASSSLGPRETQYF.